These 23 T cell receptor beta chains originate from one sample sequenced in a study of blood T cell repertoires in COVID-19. Profiling relied on immunoSEQ multiplex PCR, and the TCRdb table lists in-frame clones only, not all of them. The sample lists 650,000 to 800,000 clones, just under 90% occurring once. Material: peripheral blood. The origin of the receptors is a young woman with acute or convalescent COVID-19.

The V gene is TRBV5-1, the J gene TRBJ1-2; a weak D match, TRBD1 (6 bases). From germline, CDR1 is SGHRS and CDR2 YFSETQ. The CDR3 sequence is 15 residues long. V was pared by 0 bases and J by 8 bases, with 17 bases between. The CDR3 DNA is TGCGCCAGCAGCTTGGTTGTGGGACACTTAGAGGGCTACACCTTC. It encodes CASSLVVGHLEGYTF.

The chain is built from TRBV9 and TRBJ1-1; no definite D call. The CDR3 is 14 amino acids. CDR1 SGDLS and CDR2 YYNGEE come from the germline V gene. Trimming pared 0 bases from V and 0 bases from J, leaving 6 bases between. The CDR3 loop is CASSVAGMNTEAFF. The CDR3 nucleotides read TGTGCCAGCAGCGTAGCCGGGATGAACACTGAAGCTTTCTTT.

This chain uses TRBV7-3 with TRBJ2-2; TRBD1 matches 7 bases. Germline V gene data show CDR1 as SGHTA and CDR2 as FQGTGA. The CDR3 runs to 16 residues. Trimming cost V 5 bases and J 2 bases; bases outside gene matches: 8. The CDR3 loop is CASSRGKGANTGELFF. CDR3 in DNA: TGTGCCAGCAGCCGTGGGAAGGGGGCAAACACCGGGGAGCTGTTTTTT.

The J gene is TRBJ2-2, the V gene TRBV6-5; TRBD2 matches 7 bases. The CDR3 has 14 amino acids. V lost 4 bases, J lost 6 bases, and 5 bases stayed unmatched. From germline, CDR1 is MNHEY and CDR2 SVGAGI. The CDR3, as DNA: TGTGCCAGCAGTTCCTCGGGGGGTCCCGGGGAGCTGTTTTTT. Translation gives CASSSSGGPGELFF.

This clone occurred a few times. The chain uses TRBV25-1 and TRBJ1-5, with a possible D match to TRBD1 (5 bases). Trimming removed 7 bases from V and 4 bases from J, with 11 bases in between. The CDR3 sequence is 13 residues long. In germline, CDR1 is MGHDK, CDR2 SYGVNS. This CDR3 reads CASIAGENQPQHF. The DNA for the CDR3 is TGTGCCAGCATTGCGGGGGAGAATCAGCCCCAGCATTTT.

The rearrangement joins TRBV19 to TRBJ1-3; a possible D gene is TRBD1 (6 bases). V was clipped by 7 bases and J by 0 bases, with 13 bases between them. Looked up from germline, CDR1 is LNHDA and CDR2 is SQIVND (reference sequence). The CDR3 totals 15 residues. The CDR3 DNA follows: TGTGCCAGTAACCCGACAGGCCCCTCTGGAAACACCATATATTTT. It is translated as CASNPTGPSGNTIYF.

This chain links TRBV7-8 with TRBJ1-1; possibly TRBD1 for D (5 bases). Trimming removed 0 bases from V and 4 bases from J, with 9 bases in between. CDR3 length: 14 amino acids. Looked up from germline, CDR1 is SGHVS and CDR2 is FQNEAQ. The CDR3 sequence is CASSLAKGFTEAFF. The CDR3 DNA follows: TGTGCCAGCAGCTTAGCTAAGGGGTTCACTGAAGCTTTCTTT.

This clone was seen once. The genes are TRBV30 and TRBJ1-1; 7 positions match TRBD1. V lost 1 base, J lost 7 bases, and 3 bases stayed unmatched. Germline V CDR1 and CDR2: GTSNPN, SVGIG (reference sequence). CDR3 size: 12 residues. CDR3 in amino acids: CAWSGSGGEAFF. In DNA, the CDR3 is TGTGCCTGGAGTGGTTCAGGGGGTGAAGCTTTCTTT.

The J gene is TRBJ2-1, the V gene TRBV9; possibly TRBD2 for D (6 bases). The CDR3 has 15 amino acids. Trimming cost V 4 bases and J 8 bases, with 19 bases left between them. Germline V gives CDR1 SGDLS, CDR2 YYNGEE. The CDR3 sequence is CASSRTGDEFDEQFF. The CDR3 DNA reads as TGTGCCAGCAGCCGAACGGGGGATGAATTCGATGAGCAGTTCTTC. The full variable domain, completed using reference TRBV9 and TRBJ2-1, is DSGVTQTPKHLITATGQRVTLRCSPRSGDLSVYWYQQSLDQGLQFLIQYYNGEERAKGNILERFSAQQFPDLHSELNLSSLELGDSALYFCASSRTGDEFDEQFFGPGTRLTVL.

Worth noting for this clone: This same CDR3 is encoded by further DNA sequences in the sample. The chain carries TRBV30 and TRBJ1-1; D gene unclear. Per germline, CDR1 GTSNPN and CDR2 SVGIG (reference sequence). This CDR3 spans 14 amino acids. Trimming stripped 0 bases from V and 0 bases from J, with 8 bases between. CDR3 nucleotide sequence: TGTGCCTGGAGTGTCGGAGTGATGAACACTGAAGCTTTCTTT. Protein sequence: CAWSVGVMNTEAFF. Drawing the rest from reference TRBV30 and TRBJ1-1, the complete variable domain is SQTIHQWPATLVQPVGSPLSLECTVEGTSNPNLYWYRQAAGRGLQLLFYSVGIGQISSEVPQNLSASRPQDRQFILSSKKLLLSDSGFYLCAWSVGVMNTEAFFGQGTRLTVV.

The rearrangement uses TRBV24-1 and TRBJ1-6; D remains ambiguous. The CDR3 is 14 amino acids. V was trimmed by 5 bases and J by 7 bases, leaving 11 bases between them. The germline gives CDR1 KGHDR, CDR2 SFDVKD. This chain's CDR3 is CATSGSTANSPLHF. The CDR3 DNA is TGTGCCACCAGTGGATCTACAGCCAATTCACCCCTCCACTTT.

The CDR3 is CASSKVEDREGSQPQHF. The CDR3 bases are TGTGCCAGCAGCAAAGTGGAAGACAGGGAAGGCAGTCAGCCCCAGCATTTT. V and J are TRBV21-1 and TRBJ1-5; TRBD1 reflects the table's D call only, with no check against the DNA. TRBV21-1 is designated a pseudogene. The CDR3 runs to 17 residues.

Comments on this clone: Other DNA sequences of this sample code for an identical CDR3. The J gene is TRBJ1-1, the V gene TRBV11-3, with a weak D call TRBD1 (6 bases). This CDR3 has 13 residues. The V end lost 4 bases, the J end lost 1 base, and 7 bases lay between the germline ends. Per germline, CDR1 SGHNT and CDR2 YENEEA. For the CDR3, the DNA is TGTGCCAGCAGCTCACAGGGGAACACTGAAGCTTTCTTT. This gives the protein CASSSQGNTEAFF.

The chain recombines TRBV9 with TRBJ2-2; unclear D gene. The CDR3 contains 16 residues. The germline CDR1 and CDR2 sequences are SGDLS and YYNGEE. Trimming shortened V by 3 bases and J by 1 base, and 13 bases separated the two germline ends. The CDR3 coding sequence is TGTGCCAGCAGCGCCCGGAGCGTGGGGAACACCGGGGAGCTGTTTTTT. Its protein is CASSARSVGNTGELFF.

The V gene is TRBV18, the J gene TRBJ1-1; D gene unclear. V lost 6 bases, J lost 5 bases, and 25 bases lay in between. The CDR3 runs to 17 residues. CDR1 and CDR2 (germline): KGHSH, LQKENI. CDR3 sequence reads: CASSPSNTTLRGTEAFF. The CDR3, as DNA: TGTGCCAGCTCCCCAAGTAACACGACTTTAAGAGGGACTGAAGCTTTCTTT.

The rearrangement uses TRBV10-3 and TRBJ2-2; the match to TRBD1 covers 7 bases. After removal of 1 base from V and 2 bases from J, the junction contained 4 bases not matched to a gene. The CDR3 sequence is 16 residues long. The germline gives CDR1 ENHRY, CDR2 SYGVKD. CDR3 nucleotide sequence: TGTGCCATCAGTGAGTGGGACAGACTCAACACCGGGGAGCTGTTTTTT. Translated, it gives CAISEWDRLNTGELFF.

This clone occurred once. V gene TRBV10-3 combines with J gene TRBJ2-7; no clear D gene. V was cut by 4 bases and J by 4 bases, with 14 bases left in between. This CDR3 region has 14 residues. CDR1 and CDR2 (germline): ENHRY, SYGVKD. CDR3 loop: CAISGSTSQYEQYF. In DNA form, the CDR3 reads TGTGCCATCAGTGGGTCGACATCTCAGTACGAGCAGTACTTC.

V is TRBV19 and J is TRBJ1-5; perhaps TRBD1 as D (5 bases). The CDR3 runs to 15 residues. Trimming pared 2 bases from V and 5 bases from J, leaving 13 bases between. Germline V gene sequence: CDR1 LNHDA, CDR2 SQIVND (reference sequence). This CDR3 is CASSIKGAGHQPQHF. The CDR3 region has the DNA TGTGCCAGTAGTATAAAGGGCGCAGGGCATCAGCCCCAGCATTTT.

The chain uses TRBV5-5 and TRBJ2-2, with D tentatively TRBD1 (5 bases). Germline CDR1 SGHKS, CDR2 YYEKEE (reference sequence). This CDR3 region has 16 residues. Trimming shortened V by 2 bases and J by 2 bases, and 13 bases separated the two germline ends. The CDR3 sequence: CASSLGAELNTGELFF. DNA for the CDR3: TGTGCCAGCAGCTTAGGGGCAGAGTTAAACACCGGGGAGCTGTTTTTT.

For this clone: Other DNA variants within this sample encode the same CDR3. The rearrangement links TRBV24-1 to TRBJ1-2, with 8 bases aligning to TRBD1. CDR3 length equals 14 residues. The V gene end was trimmed by 4 bases and the J gene end by 4 bases; junction bases not matched to a gene: 4. Germline lookup yields CDR1 KGHDR and CDR2 SFDVKD. In DNA, the CDR3 is TGTGCCACCAGTGACCCCACAGGGGGCTATGGCTACACCTTC. It yields the protein CATSDPTGGYGYTF.

CDR3 in amino acids: CASSTHSRGGSTEAFF. For the CDR3, the DNA is TGTGCCAGCAGCACCCATAGTCGGGGTGGGTCCACTGAAGCTTTCTTT. The genes are TRBV9 and TRBJ1-1; D not certain. CDR3 length: 16 residues. Trimming took off 4 bases at V and 4 bases at J, with 20 bases between the two ends. Germline CDR1 SGDLS, CDR2 YYNGEE.

This clone came up once. J is TRBJ2-7 and V is TRBV6-2 or TRBV6-3; possible D gene TRBD2, 7 bases. Germline CDR1 MNHEY, CDR2 SVGEGT. CDR3 length: 17 amino acids. V lost 0 bases to trimming and J lost 5 bases, with 20 bases between them. Here the CDR3 DNA reads TGTGCCAGCAGTTACTCGACAGTGGGGGGGCTCGTCAACGAGCAGTACTTC. Its protein is CASSYSTVGGLVNEQYF.

This chain joins TRBV7-2 and TRBJ1-5, with D hard to call. V was shortened by 5 bases and J by 6 bases, with 14 bases between the two germline ends. The CDR3 contains 14 residues. Germline lookup yields CDR1 SGHTA and CDR2 FQGNSA. CDR3 nucleotide sequence: TGTGCCAGCAGCGAATGGTCTATAGCTCAGCCCCAGCATTTT. Translating gives CASSEWSIAQPQHF.